Listed below are T cell receptor beta chains from one sample, sequenced in a study of blood T cell repertoires in COVID-19. TCRdb's table, derived via immunoSEQ multiplex PCR, lists solely in-frame clones and lacks some. The sample includes approximately 88,000 clones, 80% of them seen just once. The specimen sequenced was peripheral blood. The receptors stem from an elderly woman with acute or convalescent COVID-19. CDR3s include the opening cysteine and the closing phenylalanine or tryptophan. A D gene is named only where the DNA matches it firmly.

cdr3_aa	v_call	d_call
CASSLAQAGGMMDTQYF	TRBV7-6	TRBD2
CASSRTAGNTEAFF	TRBV5-1	.
CASSEGQGLASETQYF	TRBV10-1	.
CASKEGYYPSNQPQHF	TRBV2	.
CASSSYRQVTSGRAKFF	TRBV5-8	TRBD2
CASSLRETKETQYF	TRBV5-1	.
CASARGGYTEAFF	TRBV12-5	.
CASSLKTPGQGVYEQYF	TRBV27	TRBD1
CASTVVGGGANEQFF	TRBV28	.
CASSQGTARGYTF	TRBV3-1/TRBV3-2	.
CASSPRTSGYNEQFF	TRBV18	TRBD2
CASRGLASTDTQYF	TRBV6-5	TRBD2
CASSLLGRGGDEQFF	TRBV7-6	.
CASSSPDRVNEQFF	TRBV7-3	TRBD1
CASSPSNGAYEQFF	TRBV18	.
CASSTGGGLNSPLHF	TRBV28	TRBD1
CARSGTVGGGPFF	TRBV5-6	.
CASSLQGASYGYTF	TRBV5-1	TRBD1
CATSDGQAYGYTF	TRBV15	TRBD1
CASSSGNGAIQGAFF	TRBV27	.
CASSLFRVNTGELFF	TRBV11-2	.
CASSPGQGGQETQYF	TRBV5-6	TRBD1
CASSFTTGPSEKLFF	TRBV5-1	TRBD1
CASSKERTSGSDEQFF	TRBV21-1	.
CASSLHRGPYEQYF	TRBV27	TRBD1
CASSYLTGEQYF	TRBV7-9	.
CASSLYRVDGYTF	TRBV12-3/TRBV12-4	.
CASSLGAGVGASYEQYF	TRBV7-2	TRBD2
CASSFGQSSGNTIYF	TRBV5-1	.
CATSRGAVENTGELFF	TRBV15	.
CASSFNFGLGDEQFF	TRBV7-9	.
CASSSRDRGRISTEAFF	TRBV27	TRBD1
CASSGGQGHGELFF	TRBV2	TRBD1
CATSRDMEAPTQQYF	TRBV15	.
CASSLYSSNYGYTF	TRBV5-8	.
CASTRADNSPLHF	TRBV6-5	.
CASDRGLYEQYF	TRBV6-5	TRBD1
CASSATGVSSNQPQHF	TRBV6-1	TRBD1
CASSPLGRTGGLFEQYF	TRBV5-6	TRBD1
CASSYRTGGDGYTF	TRBV6-6	TRBD1
CASSFKGQSSGKGQFF	TRBV19	.
CASSLRGQPDEKLFF	TRBV5-8	TRBD1
CASFRGLYGYTF	TRBV5-5	.
CASSLGVLAAYGYTF	TRBV5-6	.
CASSLFSSGISSYEQYF	TRBV27	TRBD2
CASSLVGTGTVFWAKNIQYF	TRBV27	TRBD1
CASSLTSGGNNEQFF	TRBV9	TRBD2
CASRLESGDTQYF	TRBV5-1	.
CASRPGTSVETQYF	TRBV9	TRBD2
CASSPPGGIHNEQFF	TRBV18	TRBD2
CASSYEGGSSYNEQFF	TRBV6-5	.
CASLSFSGRGGYTF	TRBV27	.
CASSLLRGTGKSGELFF	TRBV5-1	TRBD1
CASGREESNEQFF	TRBV6-5	TRBD2